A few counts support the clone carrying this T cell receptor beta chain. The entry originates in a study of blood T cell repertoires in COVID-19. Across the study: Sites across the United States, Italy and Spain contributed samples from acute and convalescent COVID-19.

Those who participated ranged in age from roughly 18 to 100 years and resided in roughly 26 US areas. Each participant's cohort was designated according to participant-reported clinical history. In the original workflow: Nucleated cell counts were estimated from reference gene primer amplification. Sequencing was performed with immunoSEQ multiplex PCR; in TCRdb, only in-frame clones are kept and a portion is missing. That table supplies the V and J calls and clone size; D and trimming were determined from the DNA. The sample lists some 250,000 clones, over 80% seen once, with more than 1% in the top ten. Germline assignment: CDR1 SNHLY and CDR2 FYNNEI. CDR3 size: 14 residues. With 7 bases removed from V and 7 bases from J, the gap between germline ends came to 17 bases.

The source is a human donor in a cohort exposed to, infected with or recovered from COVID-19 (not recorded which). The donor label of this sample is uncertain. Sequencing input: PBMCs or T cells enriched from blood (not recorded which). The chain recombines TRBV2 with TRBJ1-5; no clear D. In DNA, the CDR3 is TGTGCCAGCACCCTTCTGGCACCGGGGCAGCCCCAGCATTTT. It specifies CASTLLAPGQPQHF.